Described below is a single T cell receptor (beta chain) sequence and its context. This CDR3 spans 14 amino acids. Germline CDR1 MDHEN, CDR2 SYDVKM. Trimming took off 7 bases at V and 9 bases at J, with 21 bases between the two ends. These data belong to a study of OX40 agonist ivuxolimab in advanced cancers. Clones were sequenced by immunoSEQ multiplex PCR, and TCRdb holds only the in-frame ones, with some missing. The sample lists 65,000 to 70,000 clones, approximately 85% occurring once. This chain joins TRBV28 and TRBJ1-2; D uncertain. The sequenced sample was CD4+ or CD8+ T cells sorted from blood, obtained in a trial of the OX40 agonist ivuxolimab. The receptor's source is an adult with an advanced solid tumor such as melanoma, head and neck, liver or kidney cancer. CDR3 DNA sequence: TGTGCCAGCAACGCGCCCGGGATAACTGAGAGCTACACCTTC. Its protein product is CASNAPGITESYTF.